This T cell receptor (beta chain) derives from a study of technical replicates of blood from several donors. TCRdb's table, derived via immunoSEQ multiplex PCR, lists solely in-frame clones and lacks some. The sample yields some 77,000 clones, around 96% seen once. This clone showed up just once. One end of the junction does not line up with germline, which may come from a read error. The source of this sequence is a human donor in good health. The sample was T cells isolated from PBMCs.

The CDR3 region has the DNA TGTGCTAGCAGCTACCGGACAGCCCCCCAAGAGACCCAGTACTTC. Protein sequence: CASSYRTAPQETQYF. The V gene is TRBV7-7, the J gene TRBJ2-5; D may be TRBD1 (6 bases). The CDR3 sequence is 15 residues long. Per the germline V gene, CDR1 is SSHAT and CDR2 is FNYEAQ (reference sequence).